This T cell receptor (beta chain) was retrieved from a study of identifying expanded T cells in peripheral blood. During the collection period, no donor immune events like infections were recorded. V shed 1 base, J shed 0 bases, and the junction held 12 bases outside the gene matches. Germline assignment: CDR1 LGHNA and CDR2 YSLEER. The CDR3 is 20 amino acids. Using immunoSEQ multiplex PCR, the repertoire was profiled, and TCRdb retains in-frame clones only, with some absent. The profile covers 75,000 to 95,000 clones, with approximately 84% appearing a single time and roughly 4.1% taken by the ten largest.

The chain links TRBV4-3 to TRBJ2-6; the match to TRBD1 covers 7 bases. The sequenced sample consisted of blood. The sequence derives from a person between 18 and 75 years old in good health. The CDR3 DNA reads as TGCGCCAGCAGCCAAGGGTGGGGGACAGCCTTCCGCTCTGGGGCCAACGTCCTGACTTTC. Translated: CASSQGWGTAFRSGANVLTF.